The 22 T cell receptor beta chains below all came from one sample that was sequenced in a study of shared clonotypes between healthy human individuals. TCRdb keeps only in-frame clones here, not all; method: immunoSEQ multiplex PCR. The sample shows 2 million to 3 million clones, approximately 93% of them seen only once. The sequenced material came from naive CD4+ T cells from PBMCs. The subset: CD45RA+ positively selected. The receptors originated from a man between 18 and 29 years old in good health. Some clones in this sample may be carry-over from other donors' samples.

As concerns this clone: This same CDR3 is encoded by further DNA sequences in the sample. The J gene is TRBJ2-2, the V gene TRBV5-1; no reliable D call. The CDR3 totals 14 residues. Trimming shortened V by 0 bases and J by 2 bases, and 5 bases separated the two germline ends. The V gene's germline CDR1 is SGHRS and CDR2 YFSETQ. CDR3 sequence reads: CASSLEGNTGELFF. The CDR3 DNA is TGCGCCAGCAGCTTGGAAGGCAACACCGGGGAGCTGTTTTTT. Looking up the rest from reference TRBV5-1 and TRBJ2-2 gives the full variable domain: KAGVTQTPRYLIKTRGQQVTLSCSPISGHRSVSWYQQTPGQGLQFLFEYFSETQRNKGNFPGRFSGRQFSNSRSEMNVSTLELGDSALYLCASSLEGNTGELFFGEGSRLTVL.

The chain recombines TRBV27 with TRBJ1-4; no clear D. The CDR3 is made up of 14 amino acids. V was shortened by 6 bases and J by 0 bases, with 8 bases between the two germline ends. Per germline, CDR1 MNHEY and CDR2 SMNVEV (reference sequence). As DNA, the CDR3 is TGTGCCAGCAGCCAAACTCCAACTAATGAAAAACTGTTTTTT. It codes for CASSQTPTNEKLFF.

This clone was counted a single time. CDR3 nucleotide sequence: TGTGCCAGCAGGGCAACAGGGGTAACAGATACGCAGTATTTT. It encodes CASRATGVTDTQYF. The V and J genes are TRBV28 and TRBJ2-3; 7 nucleotides line up with TRBD1. V gave up 6 bases and J gave up 3 bases; unmatched junction bases: 6. The CDR3 has 14 residues. The V gene's germline CDR1 is MDHEN and CDR2 SYDVKM. The whole variable domain, remainder taken from reference TRBV28 and TRBJ2-3, is DVKVTQSSRYLVKRTGEKVFLECVQDMDHENMFWYRQDPGLGLRLIYFSYDVKMKEKGDIPEGYSVSREKKERFSLILESASTNQTSMYLCASRATGVTDTQYFGPGTRLTVL.

The CDR3 nucleotides read TGTGCCAGTAGTATCCCAGGGGGGAGAAGCTTGGGCGCTTTCTTT. It encodes CASSIPGGRSLGAFF. This chain joins TRBV19 and TRBJ1-1, with TRBD1 matching 7 bases. V lost 3 bases and J lost 11; bases outside the gene matches: 15. The CDR3 totals 15 residues. The germline V gene encodes CDR1 LNHDA and CDR2 SQIVND (reference sequence).

This chain joins TRBV5-1 and TRBJ2-5, with TRBD2 matching 9 bases. This CDR3 spans 16 amino acids. V lost 4 bases and J lost 4; bases outside the gene matches: 11. Germline CDR1 is SGHRS and CDR2 is YFSETQ. The CDR3 sequence: CASSQVGLAGIETQYF. DNA for the CDR3: TGCGCCAGCAGCCAGGTCGGGCTAGCGGGGATAGAGACCCAGTACTTC.

A single count supports this clone. The J gene is TRBJ2-2, the V gene TRBV7-2, with a weak D call TRBD1 (5 bases). V lost 5 bases to trimming and J lost 8 bases, with 21 bases between them. The CDR3 has 16 residues. Looked up from germline, CDR1 is SGHTA and CDR2 is FQGNSA. The CDR3 here is CASSPHSAGRVGELFF. As DNA, the CDR3 is TGTGCCAGCAGCCCCCATTCGGCAGGCAGGGTGGGGGAGCTGTTTTTT. The variable domain in full, with the rest retrieved from reference TRBV7-2 and TRBJ2-2, is GAGVSQSPSNKVTEKGKDVELRCDPISGHTALYWYRQSLGQGLEFLIYFQGNSAPDKSGLPSDRFSAERTGGSVSTLTIQRTQQEDSAVYLCASSPHSAGRVGELFFGEGSRLTVL.

CDR3 nucleotides: TGTGCCAGCAGCTTAGCACGAATGTTCGGGGTTAGGTCCTACAATGAGCAGTTCTTC. Encoded protein: CASSLARMFGVRSYNEQFF. This chain connects TRBV7-9 to TRBJ2-1, with D tentatively TRBD2 (5 bases). In germline, CDR1 is SEHNR, CDR2 FQNEAQ (reference sequence). The CDR3 is 19 amino acids. V lost 0 bases and J 1 base, leaving 19 bases between the germline ends.

The chain combines TRBV7-6 with TRBJ1-2; 8 bases line up with TRBD1. Per the germline V gene, CDR1 is SGHVS and CDR2 is FNYEAQ. The CDR3 covers 14 residues. J was trimmed by 7 bases and V by 0 bases; bases with no gene match: 4. The CDR3 bases are TGTGCCAGCAGCTTAGCGGGGACAGGCTCTGGCTACACCTTC. This gives the protein CASSLAGTGSGYTF.

A single count supports this clone. V and J are TRBV6-4 and TRBJ2-1; perhaps D is TRBD1 or TRBD2 (5 bases each). Germline assignment: CDR1 MRHNA and CDR2 SNTAGT. The ends were cut back, 8 bases at V and 6 bases at J, with 20 bases in the middle. CDR3 length: 15 residues. Here the CDR3 reads CASSQAPGPFNEQFF. CDR3 DNA: TGTGCCAGCTCTCAGGCTCCGGGACCCTTCAATGAGCAGTTCTTC.

The chain uses TRBV2 and TRBJ2-3; D gene unclear. This CDR3 region has 15 residues. From germline, CDR1 is SNHLY and CDR2 FYNNEI. Trimming left V 5 bases short and J 0 bases short, with 12 bases between. In DNA form, the CDR3 reads TGTGCCAGCAGTACCGAGAATAGTAGCACAGATACGCAGTATTTT. The encoded protein is CASSTENSSTDTQYF.

The V call is TRBV5-1, the J call TRBJ1-1; D not certain. Germline CDR1 is SGHRS and CDR2 is YFSETQ. V was cut by 0 bases and J by 2 bases, with 5 bases left in between. This CDR3 has 13 amino acids. The CDR3 sequence: CASSLGCNTEAFF. Written as DNA, the CDR3 is TGCGCCAGCAGCTTGGGGTGTAACACTGAAGCTTTCTTT.

The DNA of the CDR3 is TGCGCCAGCAGCCAAACACTACGGACAGGGGGACACGAGCAGTACTTC. Its protein product is CASSQTLRTGGHEQYF. The gene calls are TRBV4-3 and TRBJ2-7, with 10 bases fitting TRBD1. The CDR3 is 16 residues long. J lost 5 bases, V lost 2 bases, and 9 bases had no gene match. CDR1 is LGHNA and CDR2 is YSLEER in the germline V gene.

The chain joins TRBV7-9 to TRBJ2-4; the D call may be TRBD1 or TRBD2 (5 bases each). Per the germline V gene, CDR1 is SEHNR and CDR2 is FQNEAQ (reference sequence). Trimming removed 5 bases at V and 2 bases at J, with 13 bases between. The CDR3 contains 15 residues. The CDR3 protein is CASSPGTGSKNIQYF. The CDR3 nucleotides read TGTGCCAGCAGCCCAGGGACGGGGTCCAAAAACATTCAGTACTTC. The whole variable domain, remainder taken from reference TRBV7-9 and TRBJ2-4, is DTGVSQNPRHKITKRGQNVTFRCDPISEHNRLYWYRQTLGQGPEFLTYFQNEAQLEKSRLLSDRFSAERPKGSFSTLEIQRTEQGDSAMYLCASSPGTGSKNIQYFGAGTRLSVL.

The count of this clone is one. The chain combines TRBV30 with TRBJ2-7; 12 bases agree with TRBD2. The CDR3 consists of 16 residues. Unmatched junction bases numbered 13, after V lost 4 bases and J lost 6 bases. The germline V gene encodes CDR1 GTSNPN and CDR2 SVGIG (reference sequence). The CDR3 sequence: CAWTSWGGLAGGEQYF. In DNA, the CDR3 is TGTGCCTGGACCTCTTGGGGGGGACTAGCGGGCGGCGAGCAGTACTTC.

The chain combines TRBV6-1 with TRBJ2-7; a weak D match, TRBD1 (7 bases). Germline CDR1 MNHNS, CDR2 SASEGT. This CDR3 comprises 14 residues. Between the trimmed V and J ends, which lost 5 bases and 0 bases, there was a span of 11 bases. The CDR3 reads CASSRQGLSYEQYF. The CDR3 DNA follows: TGTGCCAGCAGTCGACAGGGACTCTCCTACGAGCAGTACTTC.

Here the CDR3 reads CASSLRAGGPEETQYF. Here the CDR3 DNA reads TGCGCCAGCAGCTTACGAGCGGGAGGGCCCGAAGAGACCCAGTACTTC. The genes are TRBV5-1 and TRBJ2-5, with 10 bases that match TRBD2. Germline assignment: CDR1 SGHRS and CDR2 YFSETQ. V shed 2 bases and J 3 bases; nucleotides not matched to a gene: 7. There are 16 residues in the CDR3.

The gene calls are TRBV25-1 and TRBJ1-4; D not resolved. From germline, CDR1 is MGHDK and CDR2 SYGVNS. This CDR3 contains 14 residues. V was trimmed by 3 bases and J by 7 bases, leaving 12 bases between them. The CDR3 DNA reads as TGTGCCAGCAGTGAGGGAGGAGTTGGTGAAAAACTGTTTTTT. As protein: CASSEGGVGEKLFF.

To note about this clone: Other DNA sequences in the sample encode the same CDR3. The V gene is TRBV5-1, the J gene TRBJ2-3; the match to TRBD1 covers 7 bases. The length of the CDR3 is 14 residues. V trimming: 0 bases; J trimming: 4 bases; junction bases outside the gene matches: 2. Germline V lookup: CDR1 SGHRS, CDR2 YFSETQ. CDR3 sequence: CASSLEGAADTQYF. The CDR3 region has the DNA TGCGCCAGCAGCTTGGAGGGGGCTGCAGATACGCAGTATTTT. The full variable domain, completed using reference TRBV5-1 and TRBJ2-3, is KAGVTQTPRYLIKTRGQQVTLSCSPISGHRSVSWYQQTPGQGLQFLFEYFSETQRNKGNFPGRFSGRQFSNSRSEMNVSTLELGDSALYLCASSLEGAADTQYFGPGTRLTVL.

V gene TRBV27 combines with J gene TRBJ2-5; TRBD2 matches 8 bases. In germline, CDR1 is MNHEY, CDR2 SMNVEV (reference sequence). This CDR3 has 15 residues. V dropped 2 bases and J dropped 5; count of bases not matched to a gene: 7. The CDR3 protein is CASSLGGGTRETQYF. DNA for the CDR3: TGTGCCAGCAGTTTAGGAGGGGGGACTAGGGAGACCCAGTACTTC.

The chain is built from TRBV28 and TRBJ2-7; no reliable D call. CDR1 MDHEN and CDR2 SYDVKM come from the germline V gene. The CDR3 loop spans 13 amino acids. V was pared by 10 bases and J by 1 base, with 14 bases between. CDR3 DNA sequence: TGTGCCACGTTTTCTGCCAGGTCCTACGAGCAGTACTTC. As protein: CATFSARSYEQYF.

The chain employs TRBV30 and TRBJ2-7, with D possibly TRBD1 on 5 matching bases. From germline, CDR1 is GTSNPN and CDR2 SVGIG (reference sequence). The length of the CDR3 is 12 residues. V gave up 4 bases and J gave up 1 base, with 8 bases separating them. The CDR3: CAWNAGSYEQYF. The CDR3 DNA reads TGTGCCTGGAATGCAGGGTCCTACGAGCAGTACTTC.

The chain recombines TRBV7-3 with TRBJ2-3, with 12 bases matching TRBD2. The ends lost 1 base at V and 8 bases at J; junction bases unmatched: 13. Germline CDR1 SGHTA, CDR2 FQGTGA. CDR3 length: 18 residues. The CDR3 sequence is CASSLIPSTSGSGSTQYF. CDR3 coding DNA: TGTGCCAGCAGCTTAATCCCCTCGACTAGCGGGAGCGGGAGTACGCAGTATTTT.